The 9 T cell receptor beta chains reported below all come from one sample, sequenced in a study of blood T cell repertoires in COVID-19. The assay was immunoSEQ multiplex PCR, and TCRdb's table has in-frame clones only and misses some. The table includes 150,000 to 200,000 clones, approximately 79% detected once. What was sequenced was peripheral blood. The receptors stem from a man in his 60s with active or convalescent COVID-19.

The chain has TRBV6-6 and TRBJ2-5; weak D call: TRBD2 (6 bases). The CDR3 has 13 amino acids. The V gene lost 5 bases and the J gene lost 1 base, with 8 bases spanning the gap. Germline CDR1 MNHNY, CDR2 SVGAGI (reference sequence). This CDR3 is CASSTGSQETQYF. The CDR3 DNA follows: TGTGCCAGCAGTACCGGGAGCCAAGAGACCCAGTACTTC.

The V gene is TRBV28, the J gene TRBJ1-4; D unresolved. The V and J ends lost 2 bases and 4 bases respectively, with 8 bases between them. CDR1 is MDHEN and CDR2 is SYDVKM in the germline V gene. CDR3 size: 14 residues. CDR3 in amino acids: CASSLVQFNEKLFF. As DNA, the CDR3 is TGTGCCAGCAGTTTAGTACAGTTTAATGAAAAACTGTTTTTT. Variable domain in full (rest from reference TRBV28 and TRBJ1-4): DVKVTQSSRYLVKRTGEKVFLECVQDMDHENMFWYRQDPGLGLRLIYFSYDVKMKEKGDIPEGYSVSREKKERFSLILESASTNQTSMYLCASSLVQFNEKLFFGSGTQLSVL.

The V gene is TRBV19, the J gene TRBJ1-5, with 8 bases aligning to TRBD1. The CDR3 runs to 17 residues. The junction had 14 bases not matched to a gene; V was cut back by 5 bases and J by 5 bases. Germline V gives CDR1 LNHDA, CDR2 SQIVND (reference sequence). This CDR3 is CASSLWTGQSSYQPQHF. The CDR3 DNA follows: TGTGCCAGTAGTTTATGGACAGGGCAATCTTCTTATCAGCCCCAGCATTTT.

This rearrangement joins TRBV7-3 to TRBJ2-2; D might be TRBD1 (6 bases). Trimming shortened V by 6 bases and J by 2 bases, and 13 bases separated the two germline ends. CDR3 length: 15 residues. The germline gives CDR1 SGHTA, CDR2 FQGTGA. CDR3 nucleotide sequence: TGTGCCAGCAGGCATGGACAGAGCAACACCGGGGAGCTGTTTTTT. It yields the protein CASRHGQSNTGELFF.

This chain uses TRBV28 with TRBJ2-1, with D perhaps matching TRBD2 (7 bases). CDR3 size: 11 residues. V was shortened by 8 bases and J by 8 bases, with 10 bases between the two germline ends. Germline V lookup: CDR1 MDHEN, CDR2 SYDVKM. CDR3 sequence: CASRGAHEQFF. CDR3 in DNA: TGTGCCAGCCGGGGGGCCCATGAGCAGTTCTTC.

The CDR3 here is CASSLAGEGIQYF. The DNA of the CDR3 is TGTGCCAGCAGCCTCGCAGGGGAGGGCATTCAGTACTTC. The chain recombines TRBV3-1 (or the pseudogene TRBV3-2) with TRBJ2-4, with D maybe TRBD2 (7 bases). The V and J ends lost 4 bases and 9 bases respectively, with 13 bases between them. Germline V CDR1 and CDR2: LGHDT, YNNKEL (reference sequence). This CDR3 comprises 13 residues.

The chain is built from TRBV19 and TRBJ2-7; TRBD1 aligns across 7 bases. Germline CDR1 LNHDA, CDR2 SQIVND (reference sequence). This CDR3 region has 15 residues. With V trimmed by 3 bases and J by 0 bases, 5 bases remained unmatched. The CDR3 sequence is CASSISGTVSYEQYF. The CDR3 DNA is TGTGCCAGTAGTATCTCCGGGACAGTCTCCTACGAGCAGTACTTC.

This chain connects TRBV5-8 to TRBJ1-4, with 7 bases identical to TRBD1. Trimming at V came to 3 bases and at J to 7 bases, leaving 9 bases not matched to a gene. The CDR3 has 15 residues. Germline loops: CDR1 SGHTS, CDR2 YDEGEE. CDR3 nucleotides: TGTGCCAGCAGCTGGAGGCCAGGGGGAGGTGAAAAACTGTTTTTT. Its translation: CASSWRPGGGEKLFF. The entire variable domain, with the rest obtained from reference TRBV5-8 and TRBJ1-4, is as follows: EAGVTQSPTHLIKTRGQQATLRCSPISGHTSVYWYQQALGLGLQFLLWYDEGEERNRGNFPPRFSGRQFPNYSSELNVNALELEDSALYLCASSWRPGGGEKLFFGSGTQLSVL.

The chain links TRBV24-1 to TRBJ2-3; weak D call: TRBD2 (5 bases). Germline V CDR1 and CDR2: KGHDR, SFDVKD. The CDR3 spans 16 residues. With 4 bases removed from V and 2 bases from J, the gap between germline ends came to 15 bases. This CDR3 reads CATSDPGLFSTDTQYF. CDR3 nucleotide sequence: TGTGCCACCAGTGACCCCGGACTCTTTTCCACAGATACGCAGTATTTT.